A single sample is the source of the 21 T cell receptor beta chains below, sequenced in a study of beta chain features in type 1 diabetes. Expressed TCRB transcripts were sequenced, since all the RNA that had been isolated was reverse transcribed. The method was immunoSEQ multiplex PCR; TCRdb's version includes in-frame clones alone and lacks a portion of them. Of more than 120,000 clones in the sample, about 10% were seen once. The specimen was naive CD4+ T cells from blood. The receptor source for this set is a man in his late teens or twenties in good health.

The sample holds a few counts of this clone. This chain links TRBV10-3 with TRBJ2-7; 9 positions agree with TRBD2. Losses at the gene ends were 3 bases for V and 1 base for J; bases not matched to a gene: 7. The CDR3 has 16 amino acids. Germline V gene lookup returns CDR1 ENHRY and CDR2 SYGVKD. Written as DNA, the CDR3 is TGTGCCATCAGTGATCCGGGACTAGCAGGTTCCTACGAGCAGTACTTC. Translation gives CAISDPGLAGSYEQYF.

The sample holds a few counts of this clone. The chain combines TRBV7-2 with TRBJ2-3; 13 bases fit TRBD2. The CDR3 length is 15 residues. The trim removed 5 bases at V and 5 bases at J, leaving 4 bases unmatched. Germline values: CDR1 SGHTA, CDR2 FQGNSA. The CDR3 region has the DNA TGTGCCAGCAGCGACACTAGCGGGGGGGGAGATACGCAGTATTTT. Translation: CASSDTSGGGDTQYF.

This clone came up a few times. V is TRBV18 and J is TRBJ2-1; TRBD1 might be the D (7 bases). The germline V gene has CDR1 KGHSH and CDR2 LQKENI. This CDR3 has 14 residues. The V and J ends lost 5 bases and 10 bases respectively, with 18 bases between them. The CDR3 DNA reads as TGTGCCAGCTCAGATTCTCAGGGGGGCGCGGAGCAGTTCTTC. It specifies CASSDSQGGAEQFF.

This clone has a handful of counts. DNA of the CDR3: TGTGCCAGTCTTGGACTAGCGGGAGACTACGAGCAGTACTTC. It codes for CASLGLAGDYEQYF. The rearrangement joins TRBV6-6 to TRBJ2-7; 13 bases are a match to TRBD2. The length of the CDR3 is 14 residues. Germline-derived CDR1 and CDR2 are MNHNY and SVGAGI (reference sequence). V trimming: 9 bases; J trimming: 3 bases; junction bases outside the gene matches: 5.

This chain uses TRBV7-3 with TRBJ1-4; D not certain. Trimming removed 2 bases from V and 3 bases from J, with 10 bases in between. Germline-derived CDR1 and CDR2 are SGHTA and FQGTGA. This CDR3 spans 15 amino acids. The CDR3 loop reads CASSLLGTANEKLFF. As DNA, the CDR3 is TGTGCCAGCAGCTTACTCGGTACAGCTAATGAAAAACTGTTTTTT. The full variable domain, its missing parts supplied by reference TRBV7-3 and TRBJ1-4, is GAGVSQTPSNKVTEKGKYVELRCDPISGHTALYWYRQSLGQGPEFLIYFQGTGAADDSGLPNDRFFAVRPEGSVSTLKIQRTERGDSAVYLCASSLLGTANEKLFFGSGTQLSVL.

This clone came up a few times. The J gene is TRBJ2-5, the V gene TRBV7-8, with D maybe TRBD2 (5 bases). This CDR3 region has 19 residues. Germline loops: CDR1 SGHVS, CDR2 FQNEAQ. V lost 1 base and J lost 0, with 21 bases in between. The DNA of the CDR3 is TGTGCCAGCAGCTTAGTCCCCCCTCATAATCGGGGTCACCAAGAGACCCAGTACTTC. This gives the protein CASSLVPPHNRGHQETQYF. Complete variable domain (other parts from reference TRBV7-8 and TRBJ2-5): GAGVSQSPRYKVAKRGQDVALRCDPISGHVSLFWYQQALGQGPEFLTYFQNEAQLDKSGLPSDRFFAERPEGSVSTLKIQRTQQEDSAVYLCASSLVPPHNRGHQETQYFGPGTRLLVL.

This clone was seen a handful of times. The chain recombines TRBV28 with TRBJ1-2, with D tentatively TRBD1 (6 bases). The CDR3 is 18 residues long. V lost 4 bases, J lost 1 base, and 22 bases lay in between. The germline V gene encodes CDR1 MDHEN and CDR2 SYDVKM. The CDR3 region is CASSWPRQETARNYGYTF. CDR3 sequence (DNA): TGTGCCAGCAGTTGGCCCCGACAGGAGACGGCCCGTAACTATGGCTACACCTTC.

CDR3: CASSLTYGQGINEQFF. CDR3 bases: TGTGCCAGCAGCCTGACCTACGGACAGGGAATCAATGAGCAGTTCTTC. The rearrangement joins TRBV7-2 to TRBJ2-1, with 8 bases lining up with TRBD1. Trimming cost V 5 bases and J 6 bases; bases outside gene matches: 12. Germline-derived CDR1 and CDR2 are SGHTA and FQGNSA. The CDR3 extends over 16 amino acids.

The J gene is TRBJ2-5, the V gene TRBV28; D is possibly TRBD1 (6 bases). Between the trimmed V and J ends, which lost 6 bases and 9 bases, there was a span of 20 bases. The germline gives CDR1 MDHEN, CDR2 SYDVKM. CDR3 size: 14 residues. CDR3 DNA: TGTGCCAGCAGGTTGGGGGCGGTCCTGGGGGCCCAGTACTTC. It specifies CASRLGAVLGAQYF.

Of note for this clone: Sequence at one end of the junction differs from germline and may be a read error. The same CDR3 also results from other DNA sequences found in this sample. The CDR3 reads CASSRQNQPQHF. Written as DNA, the CDR3 is TGTGCCAGCTCACGTCAGAATCAACCCCAGCATTTT. The chain links TRBV18 to TRBJ1-5; no firm D call. This CDR3 is built from 12 residues. The germline gives CDR1 KGHSH, CDR2 LQKENI.

The genes are TRBV28 and TRBJ2-5, with 7 bases fitting TRBD1. The junction had 8 bases not matched to a gene; V was cut back by 5 bases and J by 5 bases. Germline V lookup: CDR1 MDHEN, CDR2 SYDVKM. The CDR3 sequence is 14 residues long. CDR3 DNA: TGTGCCAGCAGTCCAGACAGGGCGTGGGAGACCCAGTACTTC. Its protein product is CASSPDRAWETQYF. The whole variable domain, filled in from reference TRBV28 and TRBJ2-5, reads DVKVTQSSRYLVKRTGEKVFLECVQDMDHENMFWYRQDPGLGLRLIYFSYDVKMKEKGDIPEGYSVSREKKERFSLILESASTNQTSMYLCASSPDRAWETQYFGPGTRLLVL.

This clone showed up many times. This chain uses TRBV30 with TRBJ2-3; no definite D call. This CDR3 has 12 amino acids. Between the trimmed V and J ends, which lost 0 bases and 6 bases, there was a span of 7 bases. The germline V gene encodes CDR1 GTSNPN and CDR2 SVGIG (reference sequence). The CDR3 loop reads CAWSVRSDTQYF. For the CDR3, the DNA is TGTGCCTGGAGTGTGAGGTCTGATACGCAGTATTTT.

This chain uses TRBV7-2 with TRBJ2-1, with 8 nucleotides matching TRBD2. The CDR3 runs to 15 residues. The V gene's germline CDR1 is SGHTA and CDR2 FQGNSA. V lost 4 bases to trimming and J lost 6 bases; unmatched junction nucleotides: 8. In nucleotides, the CDR3 is TGTGCCAGCAGCTCTTTAGCGGGGTTTCGCAATGAGCAGTTCTTC. Translated: CASSSLAGFRNEQFF.

This clone was picked up a small number of times. The CDR3 region has the DNA TGCGCCAGCAGCCAAGGTACGACAGGGGCATCCTACGAGCAGTACTTC. It translates to CASSQGTTGASYEQYF. The chain is built from TRBV4-1 and TRBJ2-7; 8 nucleotides agree with TRBD1. This CDR3 contains 16 residues. CDR1 and CDR2 (germline): MGHRA, YSYEKL. V lost 1 base to trimming and J lost 1 base; unmatched junction nucleotides: 6.

This clone was found a few times. The chain uses TRBV19 and TRBJ2-3; 7 bases agree with TRBD1. The V gene's germline CDR1 is LNHDA and CDR2 SQIVND (reference sequence). This CDR3 comprises 14 residues. Trimming removed 4 bases from V and 7 bases from J; junction bases left unmatched: 8. The CDR3 DNA is TGTGCCAGTAGTACAGGGACAGAGGAGTATACGCAGTATTTT. It translates to CASSTGTEEYTQYF.

The chain couples TRBV6-5 to TRBJ1-6, with D possibly matching TRBD1 (6 bases). Trimming removed 2 bases from V and 6 bases from J, with 11 bases in between. The CDR3 is 15 amino acids. In germline, CDR1 is MNHEY, CDR2 SVGAGI. CDR3 in amino acids: CASSYGAGVNSPLHF. CDR3 nucleotides: TGTGCCAGCAGTTACGGGGCAGGGGTTAATTCACCCCTCCACTTT.

This clone was observed a handful of times. The J gene is TRBJ2-1, the V gene TRBV11-2; D not certain. This CDR3 is built from 13 residues. From germline, CDR1 is SGHAT and CDR2 FQNNGV. Trimming removed 3 bases from V and 0 bases from J, with 3 bases in between. This CDR3 is CASSLYSYNEQFF. The CDR3 bases are TGTGCCAGCAGCTTGTACTCCTACAATGAGCAGTTCTTC.

The chain has TRBV7-9 and TRBJ2-5, with D unclear. Trimming took off 5 bases at V and 3 bases at J, with 4 bases between the two ends. CDR1 is SEHNR and CDR2 is FQNEAQ in the germline V gene (reference sequence). CDR3 size: 11 residues. The CDR3 bases are TGTGCCAGCAGCATCAAAGAGACCCAGTACTTC. Translation gives CASSIKETQYF. Together with reference TRBV7-9 and TRBJ2-5, the CDR3 gives the full variable domain: DTGVSQNPRHKITKRGQNVTFRCDPISEHNRLYWYRQTLGQGPEFLTYFQNEAQLEKSRLLSDRFSAERPKGSFSTLEIQRTEQGDSAMYLCASSIKETQYFGPGTRLLVL.

This clone occurred a few times. The gene calls are TRBV5-1 and TRBJ1-1; 8 nucleotides agree with TRBD1. Per germline, CDR1 SGHRS and CDR2 YFSETQ. The CDR3 loop spans 15 amino acids. Germline trimming cut 3 bases from V and 1 base from J; bases unmatched to any gene: 5. The CDR3 DNA reads as TGCGCCAGCAGCTCGGACGGACAGGGGAACACTGAAGCTTTCTTT. The encoded protein is CASSSDGQGNTEAFF.

This clone was counted a few times. V is TRBV7-3 and J is TRBJ2-5, with TRBD2 as a possible D gene (5 bases). This CDR3 has 12 residues. CDR1 is SGHTA, CDR2 FQGTGA, per germline. V lost 3 bases and J 4 bases, leaving 6 bases between the germline ends. The CDR3 loop is CASSFEGETQYF. CDR3 coding DNA: TGTGCCAGCAGCTTTGAGGGAGAGACCCAGTACTTC.

This clone was seen a few times. This chain links TRBV20-1 with TRBJ1-3; unclear D gene. Per the germline V gene, CDR1 is DFQATT and CDR2 is SNEGSKA (reference sequence). V gave up 6 bases and J gave up 4 bases, with 7 bases separating them. The CDR3 consists of 11 residues. CDR3 DNA sequence: TGCAGTGCCGAGACAGGAAACACCATATATTTT. This gives the protein CSAETGNTIYF.